Listed here are 7 T cell receptor beta chains from one sample, sequenced in a study of T-cell memory formation after mild COVID-19. A single record per CDR3 protein comes from TCRdb applying MiXCR to the 5' RACE reads. The table lists about 400,000 distinct CDR3 sequences, around 22% of them singletons, with around 14% in the top ten. Sequenced input: PBMCs or a T cell subset sorted from them (not recorded which). These receptors all come from an adult woman who had mild COVID-19 (a few samples of this study predate the infection). Cell type and time point are not known.

This clonotype turned up a few times. V and J are TRBV18 and TRBJ2-1; D not certain. Germline V gene lookup returns CDR1 KGHSH and CDR2 LQKENI. The V and J ends lost 5 bases and 9 bases respectively, with 14 bases between them. This CDR3 is built from 13 residues. CDR3 protein: CASSIRPASEQFF. DNA for the CDR3: TGTGCCAGCTCAATCCGACCGGCGAGTGAGCAGTTCTTC.

This clonotype was detected a few times. The J gene is TRBJ1-1, the V gene TRBV24-1, with 7 nucleotides matching TRBD1. Germline CDR1 reads KGHDR; CDR2 reads SFDVKD. The trim removed 10 bases at V and 6 bases at J, leaving 10 bases unmatched. CDR3 size: 13 residues. DNA of the CDR3: TGTGCCACTCGCCGCCCCGACAGGGCTGAAGCTTTCTTT. Protein: CATRRPDRAEAFF.

This clonotype was found a few times. The J gene is TRBJ2-5, the V gene TRBV29-1; weak D call: TRBD2 (7 bases). The V and J ends lost 7 bases and 1 base respectively, with 16 bases between them. This CDR3 comprises 14 residues. Germline CDR1 SQVTM, CDR2 ANQGSEA. In DNA form, the CDR3 reads TGCAGCGCTAAGGGGGGGAGCTTCCAAGAGACCCAGTACTTC. It is translated as CSAKGGSFQETQYF.

This clonotype has just a few counts. The chain couples TRBV6-5 to TRBJ1-2; TRBD1 is a possible D gene (5 bases). Trimming left V 0 bases short and J 6 bases short, with 11 bases between. Germline V gene lookup returns CDR1 MNHEY and CDR2 SVGAGI. The CDR3 extends over 14 amino acids. The CDR3 coding sequence is TGTGCCAGCAGTTACTCGAGGAGAGGGGATGGCTACACCTTC. Translating it yields CASSYSRRGDGYTF.

A few counts support this clonotype. The genes are TRBV7-9 and TRBJ2-7; TRBD2 matches at 14 bases. This CDR3 has 17 residues. The V segment lost 0 bases and the J segment 5 bases; nucleotides outside the gene matches: 6. CDR1 is SEHNR, CDR2 FQNEAQ, per germline (reference sequence). The CDR3 nucleotides read TGTGCCAGCAGCTTAGCCCTCGGGACTAGCGGGAGCGACGAGCAGTACTTC. Its translation is CASSLALGTSGSDEQYF.

The table lists this clonotype with a few counts. The V and J genes are TRBV3-1 and TRBJ2-7; D perhaps matches TRBD1 (6 bases). The germline V gene has CDR1 LGHDT and CDR2 YNNKEL (reference sequence). The CDR3 totals 13 residues. Trimming stripped 0 bases from V and 6 bases from J, with 9 bases between. The CDR3 nucleotides are TGTGCCAGCAGCCAAGAGAGGGACACCGAGCAGTACTTC. It encodes CASSQERDTEQYF.

This clonotype was counted between two and nine times. This chain uses TRBV20-1 with TRBJ1-6; 8 bases line up with TRBD1. There are 17 residues in the CDR3. CDR1 and CDR2 (germline): DFQATT, SNEGSKA (reference sequence). The ends lost 3 bases at V and 4 bases at J; junction bases unmatched: 11. CDR3 sequence (DNA): TGCAGTGCTAGGGAACGACAGGGGTCACATTATAATTCACCCCTCCACTTT. Protein sequence: CSARERQGSHYNSPLHF.